One and the same sample provided the 6 T cell receptor beta chains below, sequenced in a study of neoadjuvant anti-PD-1 for oral cavity cancer. Profiled with immunoSEQ multiplex PCR; TCRdb holds only in-frame clones, not every one. Of approximately 42,000 clones detected, about 77% appear once; the ten largest clones hold roughly 4.9%. Time point in this sample: after neoadjuvant nivolumab, at surgical resection. The source material was PBMCs, sampled after nivolumab (anti-PD-1) treatment. The source of these receptors is a person aged 35 to 85 with oral cavity squamous cell carcinoma.

V usage is TRBV30 and J usage is TRBJ1-1; TRBD1 might be the D (6 bases). V was clipped by 5 bases and J by 11 bases, with 15 bases between them. The length of the CDR3 is 11 residues. Germline V gene data show CDR1 as GTSNPN and CDR2 as SVGIG (reference sequence). Here the CDR3 DNA reads TGTGCCTGGGTGGGACATGGTCAGGCTTTCTTT. Protein: CAWVGHGQAFF.

This clone occurred a few times. The gene calls are TRBV6-6 and TRBJ1-2; D remains ambiguous. Trimming left V 6 bases short and J 10 bases short, with 18 bases between. The length of the CDR3 is 13 residues. Germline-derived CDR1 and CDR2 are MNHNY and SVGAGI (reference sequence). This CDR3 reads CASSPDGLVDYTF. CDR3 in DNA: TGTGCCAGCAGCCCCGACGGTTTGGTGGACTACACCTTC.

This rearrangement joins TRBV6-1 to TRBJ2-5; TRBD2 matches at 7 bases. The CDR3 covers 14 residues. In germline, CDR1 is MNHNS, CDR2 SASEGT. The trim removed 11 bases at V and 1 base at J, leaving 10 bases unmatched. The CDR3 coding sequence is TGTGCCTCTAGGGGAGGGCAGCTCCAAGAGACCCAGTACTTC. The encoded protein is CASRGGQLQETQYF.

The chain recombines TRBV9 with TRBJ1-2; 7 bases fit TRBD1. The CDR3 has 16 amino acids. With V trimmed by 0 bases and J by 5 bases, 10 bases remained unmatched. Germline loops: CDR1 SGDLS, CDR2 YYNGEE. Here the CDR3 reads CASSVEDGTENYGYTF. The CDR3 DNA is TGTGCCAGCAGCGTAGAGGACGGGACAGAGAATTATGGCTACACCTTC.

The rearrangement links TRBV10-2 to TRBJ2-6, with TRBD2 identical over 15 bases. This CDR3 spans 18 amino acids. After removal of 6 bases from V and 4 bases from J, the junction contained 7 bases not matched to a gene. Looked up from germline, CDR1 is WSHSY and CDR2 is SAAADI. The CDR3 bases are TGCGCCAGCAGGGGACTAGCGGGGGGCCCCTCAGGGGCCAACGTCCTGACTTTC. Its translation: CASRGLAGGPSGANVLTF.

J is TRBJ1-2 and V is TRBV7-2, with 9 positions matching TRBD1. After removal of 5 bases from V and 4 bases from J, the junction contained 5 bases not matched to a gene. Germline V lookup: CDR1 SGHTA, CDR2 FQGNSA. The CDR3 sequence is 14 residues long. The CDR3, as DNA: TGTGCCAGCAGCACCGGGACAGGGCTCTATGGCTACACCTTC. Amino acids: CASSTGTGLYGYTF.